Following are 29 T cell receptor beta chains from one sample sequenced in a study of blood T cell repertoires in COVID-19. Clones were read by immunoSEQ multiplex PCR, and TCRdb kept only the in-frame ones, dropping some. Seen here are roughly 120,000 clones, about 80% observed once, and the top ten hold roughly 17%. The material sequenced was peripheral blood. All receptors come from an elderly woman with active or convalescent COVID-19.

The chain is built from TRBV5-1 and TRBJ2-2; 8 bases align to TRBD2. The CDR3 sequence is 15 residues long. Looked up from germline, CDR1 is SGHRS and CDR2 is YFSETQ. Trimming cost V 0 bases and J 3 bases; bases outside gene matches: 1. CDR3 protein: CASSLVAGYTGELFF. CDR3 nucleotide sequence: TGCGCCAGCAGCTTGGTAGCGGGATACACCGGGGAGCTGTTTTTT.

This chain joins TRBV18 and TRBJ2-5; 14 nucleotides line up with TRBD2. V trimming: 2 bases; J trimming: 4 bases; junction bases outside the gene matches: 9. Germline CDR1 is KGHSH and CDR2 is LQKENI. The CDR3 is 18 residues long. In DNA form, the CDR3 reads TGTGCCAGCTCACCATTAAGACTAGCGGGAGGGGACGGAGAGACCCAGTACTTC. Translating it yields CASSPLRLAGGDGETQYF.

The chain joins TRBV5-1 to TRBJ2-1; 8 bases are shared with TRBD1. Germline values: CDR1 SGHRS, CDR2 YFSETQ. V lost 5 bases to trimming and J lost 9 bases; unmatched junction nucleotides: 10. This CDR3 contains 14 residues. CDR3 in DNA: TGCGCCAGCAGTCGGACAGGGCTAAGTCGTGAGCAGTTCTTC. This codes for CASSRTGLSREQFF.

This clone has only a few counts. Here the CDR3 DNA reads TGCGCCAGCAGCTTGGACACCGCTGGGGAGGAAGCTTTCTTT. It encodes CASSLDTAGEEAFF. The chain carries TRBV5-1 and TRBJ1-1; no reliable D call. Trimming removed 0 bases at V and 8 bases at J, with 14 bases between. This CDR3 region has 14 residues. Germline V gene sequence: CDR1 SGHRS, CDR2 YFSETQ.

The chain uses TRBV27 and TRBJ1-2; possibly TRBD1 for D (6 bases). V was shortened by 1 base and J by 4 bases, with 13 bases between the two germline ends. Germline loops: CDR1 MNHEY, CDR2 SMNVEV (reference sequence). The CDR3 runs 15 residues. DNA for the CDR3: TGTGCCAGCAGTTTATGGGGGGGCGCGAGCTATGGCTACACCTTC. Its translation is CASSLWGGASYGYTF.

DNA for the CDR3: TGTGCCAGCACAATGGGACAGGGGAATTATCAGCCCCAGCATTTT. Residues: CASTMGQGNYQPQHF. The V call is TRBV6-5, the J call TRBJ1-5; TRBD1 agrees at 10 bases. V was clipped by 7 bases and J by 5 bases; unmatched bases: 8. This CDR3 region has 15 residues. Germline V gene sequence: CDR1 MNHEY, CDR2 SVGAGI.

V and J are TRBV5-1 and TRBJ2-7; tentative D call: TRBD1 (5 bases). V was trimmed by 1 base and J by 1 base, leaving 9 bases between them. From germline, CDR1 is SGHRS and CDR2 YFSETQ. This CDR3 has 14 amino acids. The CDR3 region has the DNA TGCGCCAGCAGCTTGCAGGGTCAGTCCTACGAGCAGTACTTC. Translating gives CASSLQGQSYEQYF.

This chain connects TRBV7-6 to TRBJ2-3; D might be TRBD2 (5 bases). The V end lost 1 base, the J end lost 2 bases, and 7 bases lay between the germline ends. Germline values: CDR1 SGHVS, CDR2 FNYEAQ. The CDR3 has 14 amino acids. The CDR3 nucleotides are TGTGCCAGCAGCTTAGGGACTCCCACAGATACGCAGTATTTT. It encodes CASSLGTPTDTQYF.

The chain carries TRBV30 and TRBJ2-1; 13 nucleotides match TRBD2. V lost 0 bases, J lost 6 bases, and 2 bases stayed unmatched. Germline V gene sequence: CDR1 GTSNPN, CDR2 SVGIG (reference sequence). The CDR3 runs to 15 residues. CDR3 sequence: CAWSVGLAGANEQFF. In DNA form, the CDR3 reads TGTGCCTGGAGTGTAGGACTAGCGGGAGCCAATGAGCAGTTCTTC.

V usage is TRBV7-2 and J usage is TRBJ1-2, with TRBD1 as a possible D gene (6 bases). The V gene lost 8 bases and the J gene lost 6 bases, with 22 bases spanning the gap. The germline V gene has CDR1 SGHTA and CDR2 FQGNSA. The length of the CDR3 is 15 residues. CDR3 amino acids: CASVWGAGGADGYTF. DNA of the CDR3: TGTGCCAGCGTGTGGGGAGCGGGGGGCGCGGATGGCTACACCTTC.

The J gene is TRBJ2-5, the V gene TRBV18, with D unresolved. The CDR3 covers 12 residues. With 6 bases removed from V and 2 bases from J, the gap between germline ends came to 7 bases. In germline, CDR1 is KGHSH, CDR2 LQKENI. The CDR3 is CASSRAQETQYF. The CDR3 DNA reads TGTGCCAGCTCTCGAGCACAAGAGACCCAGTACTTC.

The V and J genes are TRBV5-1 and TRBJ2-6, with a possible D match to TRBD1 (6 bases). The CDR3 is 16 residues long. V was cut by 0 bases and J by 3 bases, with 10 bases left in between. Per germline, CDR1 SGHRS and CDR2 YFSETQ. The CDR3 region is CASSLGGGSGANVLTF. In DNA, the CDR3 is TGCGCCAGCAGCTTGGGAGGGGGTAGTGGGGCCAACGTCCTGACTTTC.

This sequence joins TRBV6-6 and TRBJ2-1; D unresolved. The V gene lost 0 bases and the J gene lost 9 bases, with 18 bases spanning the gap. The germline CDR1 and CDR2 sequences are MNHNY and SVGAGI (reference sequence). CDR3 length: 16 amino acids. The CDR3 is CASSYSVPGISGEQFF. CDR3 bases: TGTGCCAGCAGTTACTCCGTCCCGGGTATTTCGGGTGAGCAGTTCTTC.

V is TRBV4-1 and J is TRBJ2-5; D is perhaps TRBD2 (6 bases). CDR1 and CDR2 from the germline V gene are MGHRA and YSYEKL. The V end lost 1 base, the J end lost 1 base, and 25 bases lay between the germline ends. This CDR3 spans 20 amino acids. The CDR3 region is CASSQVGLGVSAGTQETQYF. Written as DNA, the CDR3 is TGCGCCAGCAGCCAAGTGGGGCTAGGTGTCTCGGCGGGAACCCAAGAGACCCAGTACTTC.

The chain employs TRBV11-3 and TRBJ2-1; maybe TRBD2 (6 bases). The CDR3 length is 15 residues. Germline CDR1 is SGHNT and CDR2 is YENEEA. Deletions cut 0 bases from V and 4 bases from J, with 10 bases between. The CDR3 here is CASSLDSGSYNEQFF. Written as DNA, the CDR3 is TGTGCCAGCAGCTTAGATAGCGGATCGTACAATGAGCAGTTCTTC.

This rearrangement joins TRBV7-2 to TRBJ2-5; D is uncertain. This CDR3 region has 13 residues. Germline V gene lookup returns CDR1 SGHTA and CDR2 FQGNSA. Between the trimmed V and J ends, which lost 0 bases and 7 bases, there was a span of 9 bases. CDR3 residues: CASSLAPPGTQYF. The CDR3 DNA sequence: TGTGCCAGCAGCTTAGCACCCCCCGGGACCCAGTACTTC.

The V gene is TRBV4-1, the J gene TRBJ1-4; 8 bases align to TRBD1. The CDR3 sequence is 17 residues long. Germline CDR1 is MGHRA and CDR2 is YSYEKL. Trimming removed 1 base from V and 4 bases from J; junction bases left unmatched: 8. DNA for the CDR3: TGCGCCAGCAGCCAAGCCGCACAGGGGGGCCTTAATGAAAAACTGTTTTTT. It encodes CASSQAAQGGLNEKLFF.

J is TRBJ2-1 and V is TRBV4-1; 8 nucleotides line up with TRBD1. V shed 4 bases, J shed 9 bases, and the junction held 2 bases outside the gene matches. Germline CDR1 is MGHRA and CDR2 is YSYEKL. The CDR3 loop spans 12 amino acids. CDR3 in DNA: TGCGCCAGCAGCCCTGGACAGGGTGAGCAGTTCTTC. As protein: CASSPGQGEQFF.

This chain uses TRBV27 with TRBJ1-5, with 7 bases fitting TRBD1. CDR3 size: 15 residues. J lost 7 bases, V lost 4 bases, and 10 bases had no gene match. CDR1 MNHEY and CDR2 SMNVEV come from the germline V gene (reference sequence). This chain's CDR3 is CASSSKTGIGQPQHF. DNA for the CDR3: TGTGCCAGCAGTTCAAAGACAGGGATAGGCCAGCCCCAGCATTTT.

Only one count was recorded for this clone. V gene TRBV5-4 combines with J gene TRBJ1-2; D perhaps matches TRBD1 (5 bases). The CDR3 runs 15 residues. V shed 4 bases and J shed 8 bases, with 21 bases lying between them. Germline CDR1 is SGHNT and CDR2 is YYREEE (reference sequence). The CDR3 region has the DNA TGTGCCAGCAGCGGTGCGGGGCAAGCTACACGGGGCTACACCTTC. Translated, it gives CASSGAGQATRGYTF.

The chain has TRBV12-3 or TRBV12-4 and TRBJ1-6; a weak D match, TRBD1 (6 bases). The CDR3 covers 13 residues. With 4 bases removed from V and 6 bases from J, the gap between germline ends came to 7 bases. The DNA of the CDR3 is TGTGCCAGCAGTTACAGGGTTAATTCACCCCTCCACTTT. It codes for CASSYRVNSPLHF.

The chain joins TRBV5-1 to TRBJ1-2; TRBD1 might be the D (5 bases). With 0 bases removed from V and 1 base from J, the gap between germline ends came to 10 bases. Germline assignment: CDR1 SGHRS and CDR2 YFSETQ. The CDR3 contains 15 residues. The CDR3 DNA reads TGCGCCAGCAGCTTGGGACAGACGCTTAACTATGGCTACACCTTC. Protein sequence: CASSLGQTLNYGYTF.

This chain connects TRBV28 to TRBJ1-3; 9 bases map to TRBD1. CDR1 and CDR2 (germline): MDHEN, SYDVKM. The CDR3 consists of 17 residues. After removal of 5 bases from V and 0 bases from J, the junction contained 8 bases not matched to a gene. As DNA, the CDR3 is TGTGCCAGCAGTGAACAGGGGGCTTCACTCTCTGGAAACACCATATATTTT. This encodes CASSEQGASLSGNTIYF.

This rearrangement joins TRBV5-4 to TRBJ2-7; TRBD2 matches 14 bases. The CDR3 contains 15 residues. CDR1 is SGHNT and CDR2 is YYREEE in the germline V gene (reference sequence). The ends lost 4 bases at V and 5 bases at J; junction bases unmatched: 5. CDR3 sequence reads: CASSPPGLAGDEQYF. CDR3 coding DNA: TGTGCCAGCAGCCCACCGGGACTAGCGGGAGACGAGCAGTACTTC.

The rearrangement uses TRBV7-9 and TRBJ2-3; 13 bases fit TRBD2. Germline assignment: CDR1 SEHNR and CDR2 FQNEAQ (reference sequence). V lost 5 bases to trimming and J lost 1 base; unmatched junction nucleotides: 9. CDR3 length: 18 amino acids. The CDR3 region is CASSPGGLAGRGTDTQYF. The DNA for the CDR3 is TGTGCCAGCAGCCCAGGGGGACTAGCGGGACGGGGCACAGATACGCAGTATTTT.

In its sample, this clone was seen once. This chain connects TRBV28 to TRBJ1-5; TRBD1 matches at 7 bases. The CDR3 is made up of 14 amino acids. CDR1 MDHEN and CDR2 SYDVKM come from the germline V gene. V was clipped by 5 bases and J by 6 bases; unmatched bases: 7. The CDR3 sequence: CASSLTGMLQPQHF. The CDR3 nucleotides read TGTGCCAGCAGTCTGACAGGGATGCTTCAGCCCCAGCATTTT.

This clone occurred once. V is TRBV16 and J is TRBJ1-1; no definite D call. V was pared by 6 bases and J by 1 base, with 9 bases between. CDR3 size: 13 residues. In germline, CDR1 is KGHSY, CDR2 FQNENV. Here the CDR3 DNA reads TGTGCCAGCAGTTCAGACAAGAACACTGAAGCTTTCTTT. Its translation is CASSSDKNTEAFF.

This chain uses TRBV19 with TRBJ2-4, with D unresolved. Per germline, CDR1 LNHDA and CDR2 SQIVND (reference sequence). V shed 5 bases and J shed 0 bases, with 17 bases lying between them. The CDR3 consists of 17 residues. The CDR3 is CASSPRVVVSAKNIQYF. CDR3 DNA: TGTGCCAGTAGTCCACGGGTTGTAGTTTCAGCCAAAAACATTCAGTACTTC.

The CDR3 is CASSPRAGQGARMNTEAFF. In nucleotides, the CDR3 is TGTGCCAGCAGCCCTCGAGCGGGGCAGGGGGCTCGAATGAACACTGAAGCTTTCTTT. V gene TRBV5-6 combines with J gene TRBJ1-1; TRBD1 aligns across 8 bases. CDR3 size: 19 residues. Germline V gene data show CDR1 as SGHDT and CDR2 as YYEEEE. V was pared by 4 bases and J by 0 bases, with 17 bases of the junction left unmatched.